The present T cell receptor beta chain was sequenced within a study of identical twins. The cDNA had a unique molecular identifier and a template-switch universal primer site. Each CDR3 protein gets one entry after TCRdb re-called the 5' RACE reads with MiXCR. The table lists some 710,000 distinct CDR3 sequences, roughly 6.2% of them singletons. V shed 7 bases, J shed 8 bases, and the junction held 12 bases outside the gene matches. The V gene's germline CDR1 is LNHDA and CDR2 SQIVND (reference sequence). CDR3 length equals 16 residues. This clonotype turned up a few times. Every sampled donor was Caucasian and healthy.

The source of this sequence is a man younger than 30 in good health. The sequenced sample was naive T cells sorted from blood. The chain employs TRBV19 and TRBJ2-2; 11 bases align to TRBD2. CDR3 in amino acids: CASMVVAGGPGGELFF. The CDR3 DNA reads TGTGCCAGTATGGTGGTAGCGGGAGGGCCAGGGGGGGAGCTGTTTTTT.